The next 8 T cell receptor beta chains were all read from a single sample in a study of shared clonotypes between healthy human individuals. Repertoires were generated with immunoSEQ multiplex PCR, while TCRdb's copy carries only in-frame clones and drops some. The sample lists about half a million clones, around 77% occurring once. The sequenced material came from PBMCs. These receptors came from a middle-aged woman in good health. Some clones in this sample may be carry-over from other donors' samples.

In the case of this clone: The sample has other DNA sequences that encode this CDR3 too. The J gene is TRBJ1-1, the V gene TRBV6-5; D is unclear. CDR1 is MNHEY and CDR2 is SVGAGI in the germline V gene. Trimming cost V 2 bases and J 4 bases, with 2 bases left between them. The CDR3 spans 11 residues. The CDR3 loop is CASSYGTEAFF. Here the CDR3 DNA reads TGTGCCAGCAGTTACGGCACTGAAGCTTTCTTT.

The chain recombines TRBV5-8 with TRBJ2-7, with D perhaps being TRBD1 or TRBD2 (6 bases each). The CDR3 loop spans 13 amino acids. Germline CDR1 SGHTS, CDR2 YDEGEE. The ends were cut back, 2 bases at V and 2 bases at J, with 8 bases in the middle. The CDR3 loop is CASSFRGAYEQYF. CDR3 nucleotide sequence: TGTGCCAGCAGCTTTAGGGGGGCCTACGAGCAGTACTTC. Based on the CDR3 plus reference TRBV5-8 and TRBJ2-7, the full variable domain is EAGVTQSPTHLIKTRGQQATLRCSPISGHTSVYWYQQALGLGLQFLLWYDEGEERNRGNFPPRFSGRQFPNYSSELNVNALELEDSALYLCASSFRGAYEQYFGPGTRLTVT.

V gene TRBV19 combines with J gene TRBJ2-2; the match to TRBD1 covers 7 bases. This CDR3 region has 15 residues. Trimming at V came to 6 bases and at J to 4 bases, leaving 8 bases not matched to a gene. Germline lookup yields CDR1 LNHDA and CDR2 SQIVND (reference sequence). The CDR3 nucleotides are TGTGCCAGTAGCCCATTACAGGGGTTCACCGGGGAGCTGTTTTTT. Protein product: CASSPLQGFTGELFF.

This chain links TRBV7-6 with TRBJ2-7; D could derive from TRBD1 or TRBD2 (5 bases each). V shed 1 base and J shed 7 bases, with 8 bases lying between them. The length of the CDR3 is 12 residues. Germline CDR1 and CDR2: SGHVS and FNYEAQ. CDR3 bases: TGTGCCAGCAGCTTAGATGAGGGGGAGCAGTACTTC. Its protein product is CASSLDEGEQYF.

DNA of the CDR3: TGTGCCAGCAGCTCAACGACAGGGCCTTCGGTCTGGGGTGAGCAGTTCTTC. Protein sequence: CASSSTTGPSVWGEQFF. The J gene is TRBJ2-1, the V gene TRBV7-9; TRBD1 agrees at 7 bases. The V segment lost 4 bases and the J segment 9 bases; nucleotides outside the gene matches: 18. The germline V gene has CDR1 SEHNR and CDR2 FQNEAQ (reference sequence). The CDR3 consists of 17 residues.

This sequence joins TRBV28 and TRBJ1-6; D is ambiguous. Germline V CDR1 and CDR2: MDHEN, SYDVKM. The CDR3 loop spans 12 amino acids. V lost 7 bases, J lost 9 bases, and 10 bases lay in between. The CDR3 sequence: CASTLIGSPLHF. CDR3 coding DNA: TGTGCCAGCACTCTTATCGGTTCACCCCTCCACTTT.

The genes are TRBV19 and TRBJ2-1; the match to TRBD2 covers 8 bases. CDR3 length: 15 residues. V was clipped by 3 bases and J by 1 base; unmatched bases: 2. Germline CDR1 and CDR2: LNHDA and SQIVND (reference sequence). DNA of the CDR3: TGTGCCAGTAGTATGAGCGGGAGTTCCTACAATGAGCAGTTCTTC. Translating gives CASSMSGSSYNEQFF.

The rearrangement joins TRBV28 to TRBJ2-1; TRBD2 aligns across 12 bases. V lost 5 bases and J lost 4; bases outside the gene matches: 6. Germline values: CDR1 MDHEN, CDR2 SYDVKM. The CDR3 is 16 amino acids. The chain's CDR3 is CASSPGTSGFYNEQFF. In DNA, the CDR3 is TGTGCCAGCAGTCCCGGGACTAGCGGGTTTTACAATGAGCAGTTCTTC.